Described below is a single T cell receptor beta chain sequence and its context. Sequenced by immunoSEQ multiplex PCR; TCRdb stores in-frame clones only, minus some. The repertoire holds approximately 120,000 clones, about 88% seen once, with around 1.8% in the top ten. The data stem from a study of control samples from healthy donors and cancer patients. The receptor comes from a man between 18 and 35 years old in good health. The specimen sequenced was blood.

CDR3 coding DNA: TGCGCCAGCGGACAGGTTAGGGCCCCAAACACCGGGGAGCTGTTTTTT. This sequence encodes CASGQVRAPNTGELFF. V is TRBV10-1 and J is TRBJ2-2, with 7 positions matching TRBD1. CDR3 size: 16 residues. J was trimmed by 2 bases and V by 8 bases; bases with no gene match: 11. CDR1 WNHNN and CDR2 SYGVQD come from the germline V gene (reference sequence).